The clone carrying this T cell receptor beta chain was counted between two and nine times. Its antigen is not identified. This sample was taken from a study of CD8 T cells in ankylosing spondylitis. The V gene's germline CDR1 is SEHNR and CDR2 FQNEAQ (reference sequence). The CDR3 sequence is 16 residues long. V lost 4 bases to trimming and J lost 2 bases, with 18 bases between them. It was by quantitative 5'-RACE with molecular barcodes that TCR beta libraries were made. TCRdb re-called the 5' RACE reads through MiXCR, storing one row per CDR3 protein. This sample has about 220,000 distinct CDR3 sequences, with about 7.3% found just once. General study findings and limits: There were earlier reports of some motif variants in reactive arthritis synovial fluid and blood. Within peripheral blood, clones linked to disease were CD8+ and relatively rare. There was a TCR beta motif, made of 7 or 8 highly homologous variants, that appeared characteristic of ankylosing spondylitis blood. Matched ankylosing spondylitis synovial fluid reportedly showed significant enrichment of disease-linked clones.

The chain carries TRBV7-9 and TRBJ2-7; tentative D call: TRBD2 (6 bases). This clonotype was obtained from a male donor with ankylosing spondylitis. Specimen: blood, either unsorted or a sorted T cell fraction (not recorded which). This CDR3 is CASSSGGGSNTYEQYF. CDR3 nucleotides: TGTGCCAGCAGCTCCGGGGGTGGGTCTAATACCTACGAGCAGTACTTC.